These 6 T cell receptor beta chains originate from one sample sequenced in a study of CD8 T cells in ankylosing spondylitis. General study findings and limits: Seven to nine highly homologous variants made up a TCR beta motif, and this motif appeared characteristic of ankylosing spondylitis blood.

MiXCR, run by TCRdb on the 5' RACE reads, gives a single entry per CDR3 protein. The sample records roughly 440,000 distinct CDR3 sequences, roughly 15% being singletons. These receptors' antigens are unknown. The sample taken for sequencing was blood, either unsorted or a sorted T cell fraction (not recorded which). All receptors derive from a male donor with ankylosing spondylitis.

This clonotype occurred a few times. V is TRBV5-1 and J is TRBJ1-1; D might be TRBD1 (6 bases). Trimming took off 4 bases at V and 4 bases at J, with 14 bases between the two ends. The CDR3 is 14 amino acids. Per germline, CDR1 SGHRS and CDR2 YFSETQ. CDR3 amino acids: CASSQEQGLTEAFF. DNA of the CDR3: TGCGCCAGCAGCCAAGAACAGGGTCTCACTGAAGCTTTCTTT.

This clonotype was seen many times. V gene TRBV4-1 combines with J gene TRBJ1-2, with D possibly being TRBD1 (5 bases). Germline loops: CDR1 MGHRA, CDR2 YSYEKL. Trimming took 1 base from V and 2 from J, leaving 8 bases between them. This CDR3 spans 14 amino acids. The DNA of the CDR3 is TGCGCCAGCAGCCAAGGTGGGGGGAACTATGGCTACACCTTC. Amino acids: CASSQGGGNYGYTF.

This clonotype appeared a few times. The chain has TRBV7-3 and TRBJ2-1, with D unclear. Germline CDR1 is SGHTA and CDR2 is FQGTGA. The V gene lost 5 bases and the J gene lost 0 bases, with 14 bases spanning the gap. The CDR3 runs 16 residues. The CDR3 DNA follows: TGTGCCAGCAGCCCGGACGGATATAGCTCCTACAATGAGCAGTTCTTC. Amino acids: CASSPDGYSSYNEQFF.

The rearrangement links TRBV20-1 to TRBJ1-2; maybe TRBD1 (5 bases). This CDR3 comprises 12 residues. Germline V gene lookup returns CDR1 DFQATT and CDR2 SNEGSKA (reference sequence). The V end was cut by 5 bases, the J end by 5 bases, with 12 bases between. The CDR3 sequence: CSAGGTGYGYTF. In DNA, the CDR3 is TGCAGTGCTGGGGGGACGGGTTATGGCTACACCTTC.

This clonotype was counted a few times. This chain joins TRBV27 and TRBJ2-2; 10 bases are a match to TRBD2. Germline-derived CDR1 and CDR2 are MNHEY and SMNVEV (reference sequence). J was trimmed by 5 bases and V by 8 bases; bases with no gene match: 14. This CDR3 has 17 amino acids. The CDR3 here is CASFGALGLAVTGELFF. The CDR3 region has the DNA TGTGCCAGCTTTGGGGCTCTTGGACTAGCGGTGACCGGGGAGCTGTTTTTT.

This clonotype was recorded a few times. This sequence joins TRBV15 and TRBJ1-5; no definite D call. There are 15 residues in the CDR3. The germline gives CDR1 LNHNV, CDR2 YYDKDF (reference sequence). V lost 1 base to trimming and J lost 3 bases, with 10 bases between them. The CDR3, as DNA: TGTGCCACCAGCAGAGGGCGCCAGGACAATCAGCCCCAGCATTTT. Translated: CATSRGRQDNQPQHF.